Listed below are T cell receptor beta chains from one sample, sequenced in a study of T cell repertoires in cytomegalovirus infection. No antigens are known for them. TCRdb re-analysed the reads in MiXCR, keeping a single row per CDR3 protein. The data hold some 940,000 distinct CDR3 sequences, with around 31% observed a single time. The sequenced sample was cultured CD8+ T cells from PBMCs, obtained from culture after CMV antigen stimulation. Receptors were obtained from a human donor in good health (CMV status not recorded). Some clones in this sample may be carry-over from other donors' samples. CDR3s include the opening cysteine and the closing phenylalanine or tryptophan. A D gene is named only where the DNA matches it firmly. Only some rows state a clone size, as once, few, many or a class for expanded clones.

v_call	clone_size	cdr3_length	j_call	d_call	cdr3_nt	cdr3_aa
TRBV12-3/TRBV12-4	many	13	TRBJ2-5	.	TGTGCCAGCAGCTTCAGACAGAAAGAGACCCAGTACTTC	CASSFRQKETQYF
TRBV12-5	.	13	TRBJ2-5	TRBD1	TGTGCTAGTGGCACAGGGGATCAAGAGACCCAGTACTTC	CASGTGDQETQYF
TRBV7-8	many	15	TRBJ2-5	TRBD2	TGTGCCAGCAGCACTCTGACTAGCGGGGGGATCGACCAGTACTTC	CASSTLTSGGIDQYF
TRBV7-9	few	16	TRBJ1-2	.	TGTGCCAGCAGCCTGCTATCGAGGGAAAGGATCCATGGCTACACCTTC	CASSLLSRERIHGYTF
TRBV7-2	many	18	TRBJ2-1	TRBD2	TGTGCCAGCAGCTTAGTGGCTAGCGGGGGGTGGCGGGTCGATGAGCAGTTCTTC	CASSLVASGGWRVDEQFF
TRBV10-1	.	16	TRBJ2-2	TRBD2	TGCGCCAGCAGTGAGTCGCCTAGCGGGTCCACCGGGGAGCTGTTTTTT	CASSESPSGSTGELFF
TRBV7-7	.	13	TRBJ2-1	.	TGTGCTAGCAGCTTAAGCGTTAACAATGAGCAGTTCTTC	CASSLSVNNEQFF
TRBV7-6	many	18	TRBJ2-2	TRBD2	TGTGCCAGCAGCTTGGGGATTAGCGGGGCCTCCGACACCGGGGAGCTGTTTTTT	CASSLGISGASDTGELFF
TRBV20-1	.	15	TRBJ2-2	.	TGCAGTGCTTCCCCCAACAGGCGGGACACCGGGGAGCTGTTTTTT	CSASPNRRDTGELFF
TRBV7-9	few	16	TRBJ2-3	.	TGTGCCAGCAGCCCGGCGCTGGGGGGACCCACAGATACGCAGTATTTT	CASSPALGGPTDTQYF
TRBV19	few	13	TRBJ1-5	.	TGTGCCAGTAGCCCAGCACTCAATCAGCCCCAGCATTTT	CASSPALNQPQHF
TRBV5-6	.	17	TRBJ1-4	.	TGTGCCAGCAGCTCCGATCTTCCCAGGGCCACTAATGAAAAACTGTTTTTT	CASSSDLPRATNEKLFF